This T cell receptor (beta chain) was found in a study of cytotoxic CD8 clonotypes in ibrutinib-treated CLL. Study in general: Following treatment for a median about 12 months, range 6 to 36, response samples were then taken.

Clones were sequenced by immunoSEQ multiplex PCR, and TCRdb holds only the in-frame ones, with some missing. The sample has approximately 300,000 clones, around four fifths seen once. Around 2.2 micrograms of genomic DNA, which was extracted from cryopreserved PBMCs, served as the material used for the TCR beta libraries. This clone came up a few times. The antigen remains undetermined. Overall study results and limits: Clonality increased with ibrutinib response but returned toward baseline at progression. Treatment saw public clonotypes, which were uncommon, either contract or stay stable.

The CDR3 covers 15 residues. V lost 1 base to trimming and J lost 2 bases, with 11 bases between them. Germline CDR1 is MDHEN and CDR2 is SYDVKM. The input for sequencing was PBMCs, taken before ibrutinib treatment. The clonotype originates from a human donor with chronic lymphocytic leukemia. The rearrangement joins TRBV28 to TRBJ1-2; TRBD1 might be the D (6 bases). The CDR3 DNA reads TGTGCCAGCAGTTTATCGGGGGCGGCGAACTATGGCTACACCTTC. Its protein product is CASSLSGAANYGYTF.